Here is one T cell receptor beta chain with its context. TCRdb processed the 5' RACE reads anew with MiXCR; each CDR3 protein has one entry. The data show hundreds of thousands of distinct CDR3 sequences, about 20% seen once. The data were obtained in a study of T-cell memory formation after mild COVID-19. Germline trimming cut 2 bases from V and 4 bases from J; bases unmatched to any gene: 7. The germline CDR1 and CDR2 sequences are MNHEY and SVGEGT. There are 15 residues in the CDR3. The sequence was obtained from an adult woman who had mild COVID-19 (a few samples of this study predate the infection). Cell type and time point are not known. Sequencing input: PBMCs or a T cell subset sorted from them (not recorded which). This chain uses TRBV6-2 or TRBV6-3 with TRBJ1-2; TRBD1 agrees at 7 bases. DNA of the CDR3: TGTGCCAGCAGTTACGGGCAGGGGGGCCTCTATGGCTACACCTTC. Amino acids: CASSYGQGGLYGYTF.